This T cell receptor beta chain was captured in a study of T-cell memory formation after mild COVID-19. Across the whole study: Clusters were largely donor specific.

A word on this clonotype: Antigen unknown.

The germline V gene has CDR1 KGHSH and CDR2 LQKENI. V dropped 2 bases and J dropped 5 bases, with 15 bases sitting between them. The CDR3 has 15 residues. TCRdb reprocessed the 5' RACE reads with MiXCR, giving one entry per CDR3 protein. The sample has roughly 150,000 distinct CDR3 sequences, roughly 15% seen once; the top ten hold less than 15%. Findings and limits, study-wide: Clones that contracted from day 15 to 85 had balanced CD4/CD8; later expanders were CD4+ biased. Prior to infection, memory already included some responding clones, suggesting cross-reactive memory joined. CD4+ contracting clones were mainly CM and EM; CD8+ ones, EMRA.

The TCR originated in an adult woman who had mild COVID-19 (a few samples of this study predate the infection). Cell type and time point are not known. The chain couples TRBV18 to TRBJ2-5, with D uncertain. Sequenced input: PBMCs or a T cell subset sorted from them (not recorded which). The DNA of the CDR3 is TGTGCCAGCTCACCAGATGGCCCTCTTTGGGAGACCCAGTACTTC. Its translation is CASSPDGPLWETQYF.